The TCR beta chain described here comes from a study of T-cell reconstitution after alpha-beta-depleted transplantation in children. The table lists this clonotype with a few counts. Per the germline V gene, CDR1 is DFQATT and CDR2 is SNEGSKA (reference sequence). The CDR3 extends over 15 amino acids. V was pared by 3 bases and J by 7 bases, with 4 bases of the junction left unmatched. Molecular barcoding with unique molecular identifiers was used for the TCRbeta library. TCRdb processed the PCR reads anew with MiXCR; each CDR3 protein has one entry. This sample yields hundreds of thousands of distinct CDR3 sequences, of which roughly a tenth are seen a single time; less than 5% belongs to the top ten.

This chain links TRBV20-1 with TRBJ2-1, with 15 bases lining up with TRBD2. This specimen consisted of PBMCs from the stem cell graft donor, obtained from the stem cell graft. The sequence derives from a human donor who donated a stem cell graft to a child with acute myeloid leukemia. CDR3 sequence: CSASLGLAGGNEQFF. As DNA, the CDR3 is TGCAGTGCTAGTTTGGGACTAGCGGGAGGAAATGAGCAGTTCTTC.